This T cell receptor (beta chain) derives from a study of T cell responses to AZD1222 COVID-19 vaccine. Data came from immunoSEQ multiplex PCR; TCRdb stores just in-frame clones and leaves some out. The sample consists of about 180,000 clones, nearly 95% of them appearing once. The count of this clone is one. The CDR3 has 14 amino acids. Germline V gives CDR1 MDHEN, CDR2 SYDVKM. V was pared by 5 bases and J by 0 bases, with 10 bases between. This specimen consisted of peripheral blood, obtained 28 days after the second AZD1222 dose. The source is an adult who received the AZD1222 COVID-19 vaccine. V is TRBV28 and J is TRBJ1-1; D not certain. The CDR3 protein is CASSPRRLNTEAFF. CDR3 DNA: TGTGCCAGCAGTCCCAGGCGGTTGAACACTGAAGCTTTCTTT.